The 21 T cell receptor beta chains below all came from one sample that was sequenced in a study of beta chain features in type 1 diabetes. Overall study findings and caveats: Moderate yet significant TCRB CDR3 shortening was seen in Type 1 diabetes patients in all four CD4+ subsets.

No antigen is known for these receptors. Expressed TCRB transcripts were sequenced because the entire RNA isolate underwent reverse transcription. The protocol was immunoSEQ multiplex PCR, while the TCRdb copy is restricted to in-frame clones and leaves out a portion. The sample has roughly 700,000 clones; 13% are singletons. What was sequenced was naive CD4+ T cells from blood. The origin of the receptors is a man younger than 35 with type 1 diabetes.

The gene calls are TRBV5-4 and TRBJ1-2; 7 bases align to TRBD1. The length of the CDR3 is 15 residues. V was clipped by 5 bases and J by 10 bases; unmatched bases: 17. The germline CDR1 and CDR2 sequences are SGHNT and YYREEE (reference sequence). The CDR3 here is CASRPGGVAGGNYTF. DNA for the CDR3: TGTGCCAGCAGACCTGGAGGGGTGGCAGGGGGTAACTACACCTTC.

This clone was counted a few times. J is TRBJ2-6 and V is TRBV19; D may be TRBD1 (6 bases). Germline V gives CDR1 LNHDA, CDR2 SQIVND (reference sequence). V was trimmed by 7 bases and J by 4 bases, leaving 11 bases between them. The CDR3 contains 14 residues. In DNA, the CDR3 is TGTGCCAGTACACAGGGCGCCGGGGCCAACGTCCTGACTTTC. It specifies CASTQGAGANVLTF.

The genes are TRBV9 and TRBJ1-4, with TRBD1 matching over 9 bases. Germline assignment: CDR1 SGDLS and CDR2 YYNGEE. V lost 3 bases and J lost 8; bases outside the gene matches: 5. There are 14 residues in the CDR3. CDR3 DNA sequence: TGTGCCAGCAGCGCCGGGACAGGGACCGAAAAACTGTTTTTT. This encodes CASSAGTGTEKLFF. Based on the CDR3 plus reference TRBV9 and TRBJ1-4, the full variable domain is DSGVTQTPKHLITATGQRVTLRCSPRSGDLSVYWYQQSLDQGLQFLIQYYNGEERAKGNILERFSAQQFPDLHSELNLSSLELGDSALYFCASSAGTGTEKLFFGSGTQLSVL.

This clone was counted only a few times. The chain links TRBV18 to TRBJ2-1; D is possibly TRBD1 (6 bases). V was shortened by 6 bases and J by 1 base, with 10 bases between the two germline ends. Germline CDR1 is KGHSH and CDR2 is LQKENI. The CDR3 is 14 amino acids. The CDR3: CASSRQESYNEQFF. For the CDR3, the DNA is TGTGCCAGCTCCCGACAGGAGTCCTACAATGAGCAGTTCTTC.

This clone turned up a few times. The chain combines TRBV20-1 with TRBJ2-1; D perhaps matches TRBD2 (6 bases). V gave up 8 bases and J gave up 9 bases, with 14 bases separating them. This CDR3 spans 11 amino acids. The germline V gene encodes CDR1 DFQATT and CDR2 SNEGSKA (reference sequence). The CDR3, as DNA: TGCAGTCCTACCGGGGGAAGTGAGCAGTTCTTC. This sequence encodes CSPTGGSEQFF.

V usage is TRBV19 and J usage is TRBJ2-7; TRBD1 matches at 12 bases. Unmatched junction bases numbered 1, after V lost 5 bases and J lost 5 bases. The length of the CDR3 is 13 residues. Per germline, CDR1 LNHDA and CDR2 SQIVND (reference sequence). CDR3 loop: CASSGTGGNEQYF. Written as DNA, the CDR3 is TGTGCCAGTAGTGGGACAGGGGGCAACGAGCAGTACTTC.

There are a few counts of this clone. The rearrangement links TRBV11-2 to TRBJ2-3; maybe TRBD2 (6 bases). The V end lost 5 bases, the J end lost 2 bases, and 14 bases lay between the germline ends. The germline gives CDR1 SGHAT, CDR2 FQNNGV. The CDR3 is made up of 15 amino acids. CDR3 DNA sequence: TGTGCCAGCAGCCACAGACGGGGGAACACAGATACGCAGTATTTT. Its protein is CASSHRRGNTDTQYF.

This clone was observed a handful of times. J is TRBJ1-2 and V is TRBV6-1; 7 nucleotides match TRBD1. Germline V gives CDR1 MNHNS, CDR2 SASEGT. The CDR3 sequence is 12 residues long. V trimming: 5 bases; J trimming: 4 bases; junction bases outside the gene matches: 1. The CDR3 region has the DNA TGTGCCAGCAGTAACAGGGGCTATGGCTACACCTTC. It yields the protein CASSNRGYGYTF.

This chain joins TRBV5-1 and TRBJ2-5, with 11 bases matching TRBD2. Germline loops: CDR1 SGHRS, CDR2 YFSETQ. This CDR3 spans 16 amino acids. V gave up 0 bases and J gave up 2 bases; unmatched junction bases: 3. The CDR3 sequence: CASSLDVAGGQETQYF. Here the CDR3 DNA reads TGCGCCAGCAGCTTGGATGTAGCGGGGGGGCAAGAGACCCAGTACTTC.

This clone turned up a few times. The V gene is TRBV25-1, the J gene TRBJ2-1; possibly TRBD1 for D (5 bases). Germline loops: CDR1 MGHDK, CDR2 SYGVNS. The CDR3 totals 13 residues. Trimming left V 3 bases short and J 8 bases short, with 11 bases between. The CDR3 DNA reads TGTGCCAGCAGTGATGTAGGGGCCGATGAGCAGTTCTTC. Protein: CASSDVGADEQFF.

The CDR3 loop reads CASSDDSYGYTF. Written as DNA, the CDR3 is TGTGCCAGCAGTGACGACAGTTATGGCTACACCTTC. This chain joins TRBV6-4 and TRBJ1-2; possibly TRBD1 for D (5 bases). The V end was cut by 2 bases, the J end by 5 bases, with 6 bases between. Looked up from germline, CDR1 is MRHNA and CDR2 is SNTAGT. CDR3 length: 12 amino acids.

This clone was counted a few times. The V gene is TRBV4-1, the J gene TRBJ1-5; D is perhaps TRBD1 (5 bases). Per the germline V gene, CDR1 is MGHRA and CDR2 is YSYEKL. This CDR3 has 16 residues. Trimming removed 4 bases at V and 4 bases at J, with 17 bases between. CDR3 loop: CASSLRFTGGNQPQHF. The DNA for the CDR3 is TGCGCCAGCAGCCTAAGATTCACAGGAGGTAATCAGCCCCAGCATTTT.

A few counts support this clone. V and J are TRBV5-6 and TRBJ1-5; D gene uncertain. V lost 0 bases and J 3 bases, leaving 1 base between the germline ends. This CDR3 contains 12 residues. From germline, CDR1 is SGHDT and CDR2 YYEEEE. CDR3 loop: CASSLANQPQHF. CDR3 sequence (DNA): TGTGCCAGCAGCTTGGCCAATCAGCCCCAGCATTTT.

The chain joins TRBV7-9 to TRBJ1-2; no definite D call. The V gene's germline CDR1 is SEHNR and CDR2 FQNEAQ (reference sequence). Trimming shortened V by 3 bases and J by 8 bases, and 13 bases separated the two germline ends. The CDR3 is 13 amino acids. CDR3 sequence: CASSFEGGRGYTF. In DNA, the CDR3 is TGTGCCAGCAGCTTTGAGGGAGGTCGGGGCTACACCTTC. Full variable domain (missing parts from reference TRBV7-9 and TRBJ1-2): DTGVSQNPRHKITKRGQNVTFRCDPISEHNRLYWYRQTLGQGPEFLTYFQNEAQLEKSRLLSDRFSAERPKGSFSTLEIQRTEQGDSAMYLCASSFEGGRGYTFGSGTRLTVV.

The chain carries TRBV4-2 and TRBJ1-4; 8 nucleotides agree with TRBD1. Trimming cost V 4 bases and J 7 bases; bases outside gene matches: 5. Germline V gene lookup returns CDR1 LGHNA and CDR2 YNFKEQ. The CDR3 totals 14 residues. CDR3 DNA: TGTGCCAGCAGCCCTGGACAGGGTTTTGAAAAACTGTTTTTT. Encoded protein: CASSPGQGFEKLFF.

This sequence joins TRBV14 and TRBJ2-4; D is unclear. The CDR3 contains 17 residues. Deletions cut 0 bases from V and 0 bases from J, with 12 bases between. Germline V gene lookup returns CDR1 SGHDN and CDR2 FVKESK. The CDR3 spells CASSQDQGPRAKNIQYF. CDR3 coding DNA: TGTGCCAGCAGCCAAGATCAAGGGCCAAGAGCCAAAAACATTCAGTACTTC. The complete variable domain, with remaining parts taken from reference TRBV14 and TRBJ2-4, reads EAGVTQFPSHSVIEKGQTVTLRCDPISGHDNLYWYRRVMGKEIKFLLHFVKESKQDESGMPNNRFLAERTGGTYSTLKVQPAELEDSGVYFCASSQDQGPRAKNIQYFGAGTRLSVL.

V gene TRBV9 combines with J gene TRBJ1-2; 7 bases line up with TRBD1. Germline CDR1 is SGDLS and CDR2 is YYNGEE. Trimming removed 3 bases from V and 5 bases from J; junction bases left unmatched: 7. The CDR3 length is 14 residues. CDR3 in DNA: TGTGCCAGCAGCGCCGGCCGGGACAGTTATGGCTACACCTTC. This encodes CASSAGRDSYGYTF. Looking up the rest from reference TRBV9 and TRBJ1-2 gives the full variable domain: DSGVTQTPKHLITATGQRVTLRCSPRSGDLSVYWYQQSLDQGLQFLIQYYNGEERAKGNILERFSAQQFPDLHSELNLSSLELGDSALYFCASSAGRDSYGYTFGSGTRLTVV.

The gene calls are TRBV9 and TRBJ1-2; unclear D gene. The CDR3 runs 14 residues. V lost 2 bases and J 1 base, leaving 9 bases between the germline ends. Germline-derived CDR1 and CDR2 are SGDLS and YYNGEE. The CDR3 loop is CASSVDSGNYGYTF. For the CDR3, the DNA is TGTGCCAGCAGCGTGGACTCGGGTAACTATGGCTACACCTTC.

This clone was detected only a few times. DNA of the CDR3: TGTGCCAGCAGTGAATATCACGACTTCGGTGGCTACACCTTC. It codes for CASSEYHDFGGYTF. The chain recombines TRBV25-1 with TRBJ1-2; no definite D call. Trimming removed 0 bases from V and 7 bases from J, with 12 bases in between. Germline V CDR1 and CDR2: MGHDK, SYGVNS. This CDR3 has 14 amino acids.

This clone was seen more than once but under ten times. The chain employs TRBV7-8 and TRBJ1-4, with no clear D. Germline lookup yields CDR1 SGHVS and CDR2 FQNEAQ. The CDR3 spans 14 residues. V shed 5 bases and J shed 8 bases, with 15 bases lying between them. The CDR3 sequence is CASSPTVVGEKLFF. The CDR3 nucleotides read TGTGCCAGCAGCCCCACAGTCGTGGGAGAAAAACTGTTTTTT.

This clone was recorded a few times. The chain recombines TRBV18 with TRBJ1-1; TRBD1 matches 9 bases. J lost 6 bases, V lost 6 bases, and 2 bases had no gene match. Germline loops: CDR1 KGHSH, CDR2 LQKENI. The CDR3 runs 12 residues. As DNA, the CDR3 is TGTGCCAGCTCTCGACAGGGGGCTGAAGCTTTCTTT. Protein product: CASSRQGAEAFF.